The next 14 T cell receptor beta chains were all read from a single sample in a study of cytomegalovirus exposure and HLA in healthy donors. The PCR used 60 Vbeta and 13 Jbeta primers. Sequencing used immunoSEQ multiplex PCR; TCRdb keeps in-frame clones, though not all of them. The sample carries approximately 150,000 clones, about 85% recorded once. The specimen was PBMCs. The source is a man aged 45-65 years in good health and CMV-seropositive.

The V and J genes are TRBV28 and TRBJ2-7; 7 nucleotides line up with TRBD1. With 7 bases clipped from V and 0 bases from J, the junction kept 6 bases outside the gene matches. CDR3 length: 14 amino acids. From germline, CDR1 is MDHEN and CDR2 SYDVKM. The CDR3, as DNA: TGTGCCAGCACCCAGGGACAGAGCTCCTACGAGCAGTACTTC. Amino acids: CASTQGQSSYEQYF.

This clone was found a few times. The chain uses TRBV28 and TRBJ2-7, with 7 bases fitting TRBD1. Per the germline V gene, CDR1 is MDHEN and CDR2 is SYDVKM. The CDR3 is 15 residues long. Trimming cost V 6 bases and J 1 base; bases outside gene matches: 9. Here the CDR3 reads CASRGFRDRSYEQYF. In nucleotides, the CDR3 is TGTGCCAGCAGAGGATTTAGGGACAGATCCTACGAGCAGTACTTC.

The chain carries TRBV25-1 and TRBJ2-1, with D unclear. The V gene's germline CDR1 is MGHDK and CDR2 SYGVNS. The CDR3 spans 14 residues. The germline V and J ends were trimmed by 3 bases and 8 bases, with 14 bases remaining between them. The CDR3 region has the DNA TGTGCCAGCAGTGATATCAAGCGCGGCGATGAGCAGTTCTTC. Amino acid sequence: CASSDIKRGDEQFF.

CDR3 sequence: CASSLGALDSPSGNTIYF. The DNA of the CDR3 is TGCGCCAGCAGCTTGGGGGCACTGGACTCACCCTCTGGAAACACCATATATTTT. V is TRBV5-1 and J is TRBJ1-3; D remains unclear. The CDR3 contains 18 residues. V gave up 0 bases and J gave up 0 bases, with 16 bases separating them. From germline, CDR1 is SGHRS and CDR2 YFSETQ.

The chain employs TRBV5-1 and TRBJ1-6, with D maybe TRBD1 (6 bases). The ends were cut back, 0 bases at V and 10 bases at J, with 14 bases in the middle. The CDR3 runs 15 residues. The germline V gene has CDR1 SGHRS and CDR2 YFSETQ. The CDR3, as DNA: TGCGCCAGCAGCTTGGGGGGGGGCATGGGATCACCCCTCCACTTT. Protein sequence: CASSLGGGMGSPLHF.

The DNA for the CDR3 is TGTGCCAGCAGTTACTCGGCCGCGGTGGAATCCGGGGAGCTGTTTTTT. Its protein product is CASSYSAAVESGELFF. The chain joins TRBV6-5 to TRBJ2-2; the D is unclear. V was clipped by 0 bases and J by 6 bases, with 14 bases between them. The CDR3 sequence is 16 residues long. Germline lookup yields CDR1 MNHEY and CDR2 SVGAGI.

The CDR3 protein is CASSRVYEQYF. In DNA, the CDR3 is TGTGCCAGCAGCCGGGTCTACGAGCAGTACTTC. This chain uses TRBV2 with TRBJ2-7; no firm D call. Germline CDR1 is SNHLY and CDR2 is FYNNEI. V lost 6 bases, J lost 3 bases, and 6 bases lay in between. The CDR3 is 11 amino acids.

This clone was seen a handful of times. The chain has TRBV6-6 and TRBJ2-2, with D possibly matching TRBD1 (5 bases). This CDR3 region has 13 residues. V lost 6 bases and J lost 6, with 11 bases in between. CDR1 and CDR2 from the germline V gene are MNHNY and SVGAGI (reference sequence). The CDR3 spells CASSLTGAGELFF. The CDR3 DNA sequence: TGTGCCAGCAGCCTAACAGGAGCCGGGGAGCTGTTTTTT.

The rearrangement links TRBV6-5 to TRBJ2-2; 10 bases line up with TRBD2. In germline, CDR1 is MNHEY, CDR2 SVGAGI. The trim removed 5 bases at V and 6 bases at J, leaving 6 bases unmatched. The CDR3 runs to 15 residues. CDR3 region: CASSGMSGRAGELFF. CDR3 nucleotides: TGTGCCAGCAGTGGGATGAGCGGGAGGGCCGGGGAGCTGTTTTTT.

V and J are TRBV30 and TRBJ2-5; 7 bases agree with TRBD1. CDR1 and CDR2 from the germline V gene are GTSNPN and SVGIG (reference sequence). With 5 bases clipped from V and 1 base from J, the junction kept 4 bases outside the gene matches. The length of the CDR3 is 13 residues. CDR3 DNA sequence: TGTGCCTGGGACAGGGATCTCCAAGAGACCCAGTACTTC. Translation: CAWDRDLQETQYF.

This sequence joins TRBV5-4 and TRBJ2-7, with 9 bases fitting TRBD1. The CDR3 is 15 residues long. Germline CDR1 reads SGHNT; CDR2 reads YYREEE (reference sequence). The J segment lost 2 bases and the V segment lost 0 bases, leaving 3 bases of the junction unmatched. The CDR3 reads CASSLGGQGPYEQYF. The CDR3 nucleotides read TGTGCCAGCAGCTTGGGAGGACAGGGGCCCTACGAGCAGTACTTC.

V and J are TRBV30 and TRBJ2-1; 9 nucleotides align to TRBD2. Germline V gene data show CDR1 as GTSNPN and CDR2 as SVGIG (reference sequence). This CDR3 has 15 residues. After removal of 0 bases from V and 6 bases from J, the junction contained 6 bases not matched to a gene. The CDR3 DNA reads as TGTGCCTGGAGTGTGCGGCTAGCGGGGTCCAATGAGCAGTTCTTC. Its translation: CAWSVRLAGSNEQFF.

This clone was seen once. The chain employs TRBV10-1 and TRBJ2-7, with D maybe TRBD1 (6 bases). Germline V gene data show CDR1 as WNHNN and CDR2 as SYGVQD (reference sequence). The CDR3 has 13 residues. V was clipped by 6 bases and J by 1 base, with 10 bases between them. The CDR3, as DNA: TGCGCCAGCAGCAGCGGACAGTCCTACGAGCAGTACTTC. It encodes CASSSGQSYEQYF.

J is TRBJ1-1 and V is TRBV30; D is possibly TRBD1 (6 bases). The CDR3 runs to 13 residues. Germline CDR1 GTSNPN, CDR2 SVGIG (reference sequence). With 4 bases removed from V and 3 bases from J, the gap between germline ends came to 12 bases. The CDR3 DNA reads TGTGCCTGGAACCCAGGGGATCACACTGAAGCTTTCTTT. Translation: CAWNPGDHTEAFF. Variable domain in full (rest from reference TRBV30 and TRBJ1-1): SQTIHQWPATLVQPVGSPLSLECTVEGTSNPNLYWYRQAAGRGLQLLFYSVGIGQISSEVPQNLSASRPQDRQFILSSKKLLLSDSGFYLCAWNPGDHTEAFFGQGTRLTVV.